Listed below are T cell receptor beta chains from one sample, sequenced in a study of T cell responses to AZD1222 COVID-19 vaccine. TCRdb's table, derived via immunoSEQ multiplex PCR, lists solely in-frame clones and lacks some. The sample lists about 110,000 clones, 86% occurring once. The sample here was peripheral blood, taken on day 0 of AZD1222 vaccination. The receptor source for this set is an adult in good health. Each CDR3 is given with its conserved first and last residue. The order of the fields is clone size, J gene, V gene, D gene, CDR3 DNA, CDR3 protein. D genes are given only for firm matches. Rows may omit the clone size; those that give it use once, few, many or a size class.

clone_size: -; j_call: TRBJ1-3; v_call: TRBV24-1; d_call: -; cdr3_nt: TGTGCCACCAGTGGTACTTACTCGCCCGGGGTAAACTCTGGAAACACCATATATTTT; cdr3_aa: CATSGTYSPGVNSGNTIYF
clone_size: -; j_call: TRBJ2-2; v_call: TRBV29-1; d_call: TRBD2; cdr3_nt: TGCAGCGTTGAAGTGTTCCTCGCGGGGGGGTTGGGCTTAGACACCGGGGAGCTGTTTTTT; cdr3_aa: CSVEVFLAGGLGLDTGELFF
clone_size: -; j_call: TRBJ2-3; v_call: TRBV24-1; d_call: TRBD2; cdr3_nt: TGTGCCACGGAAGCGGTCGCGGGGGGGCCCCCGGGCACAGATACGCAGTATTTT; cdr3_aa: CATEAVAGGPPGTDTQYF
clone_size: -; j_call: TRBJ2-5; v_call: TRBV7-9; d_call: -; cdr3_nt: TGTGCCAGCAGCTTATTGGGCAGCCTACAAGAGACCCAGTACTTC; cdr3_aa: CASSLLGSLQETQYF
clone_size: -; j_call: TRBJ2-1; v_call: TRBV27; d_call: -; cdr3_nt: TGTGCCAGCAGTTTATTACCGAGCTCCTACAATGAGCAGTTCTTC; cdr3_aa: CASSLLPSSYNEQFF
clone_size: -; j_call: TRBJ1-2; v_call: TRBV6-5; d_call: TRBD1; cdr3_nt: TGTGCCAGCACCGGACAGGGAAACAGCCATTGCACCTTC; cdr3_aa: CASTGQGNSHCTF
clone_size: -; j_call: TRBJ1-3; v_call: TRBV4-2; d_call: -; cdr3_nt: TGTGCCAGCAGCCAAGATCGGGCCGTGGGCCCTAGCTCTGGAAACACCATATATTTT; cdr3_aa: CASSQDRAVGPSSGNTIYF
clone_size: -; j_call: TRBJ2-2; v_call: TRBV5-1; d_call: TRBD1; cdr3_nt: TGCGCCAGCAGCTGGACCGGGACAGGGACAACCGGGGAGCTGTTTTTT; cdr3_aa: CASSWTGTGTTGELFF
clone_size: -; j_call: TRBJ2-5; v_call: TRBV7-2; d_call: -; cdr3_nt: TGTGCCAGCAGCTCGGTCTCCGGGACCGCGGTCCTTTCCCAGTACTTC; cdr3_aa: CASSSVSGTAVLSQYF
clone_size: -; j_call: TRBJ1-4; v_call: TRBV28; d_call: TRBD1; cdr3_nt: TGTGCCAGCAGTTTTTGGCCCAAAGCGGGACAGATTAATGAAAAACTGTTTTTT; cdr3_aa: CASSFWPKAGQINEKLFF
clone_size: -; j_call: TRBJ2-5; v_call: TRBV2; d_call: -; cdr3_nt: TGTGCCAGCTCCGACTTCCTAGAAGAGACCCAGTACTTC; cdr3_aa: CASSDFLEETQYF
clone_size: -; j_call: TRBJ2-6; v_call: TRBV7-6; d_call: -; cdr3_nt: TGTGCCAGCAGCCTCGGAGTCTCTGGGGCCAACGTCCTGACTTTC; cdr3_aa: CASSLGVSGANVLTF
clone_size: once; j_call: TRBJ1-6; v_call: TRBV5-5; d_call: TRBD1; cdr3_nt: TGTGCCAGCAGCCGGACAGGGATGCCCTATAATTCACCCCTCCACTTT; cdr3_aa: CASSRTGMPYNSPLHF
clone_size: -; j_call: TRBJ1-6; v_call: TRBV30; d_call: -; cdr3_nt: TGTGCCTGGAGCCAAAGGGGGAATTCACCCCTCCACTTT; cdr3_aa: CAWSQRGNSPLHF
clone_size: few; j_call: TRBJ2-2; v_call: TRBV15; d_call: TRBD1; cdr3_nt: TGTGCCACCAGGACGGACAGGGGGCCCACCGGGGAGCTGTTTTTT; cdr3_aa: CATRTDRGPTGELFF
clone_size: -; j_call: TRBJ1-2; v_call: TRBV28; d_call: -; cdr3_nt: TGTGCCAGCAGTCCCCCCCCTAGAGGCTACACCTTC; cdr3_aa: CASSPPPRGYTF
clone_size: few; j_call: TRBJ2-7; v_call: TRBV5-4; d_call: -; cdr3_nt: TGTGCCAGCAGCTTGGTTGGCTCCTACGAGCAGTACTTC; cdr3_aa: CASSLVGSYEQYF
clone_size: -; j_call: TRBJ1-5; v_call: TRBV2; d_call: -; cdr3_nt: TGTGCCAGCAGTGACGTTGACCCGAATCAGCCCCAGCATTTT; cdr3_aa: CASSDVDPNQPQHF
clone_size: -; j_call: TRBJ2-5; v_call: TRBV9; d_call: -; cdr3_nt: TGTGCCAGCAGCGTAGGTGCTGGGAGGTCGTTAGAGACCCAGTACTTC; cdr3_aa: CASSVGAGRSLETQYF
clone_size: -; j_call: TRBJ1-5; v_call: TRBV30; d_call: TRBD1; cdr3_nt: TGTGCCTGGAGTATAGGTCAGGGGGCTCAGCCCCAGCATTTT; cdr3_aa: CAWSIGQGAQPQHF
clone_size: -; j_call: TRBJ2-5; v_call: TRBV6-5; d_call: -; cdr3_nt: TGTGCCAGCAGTTACACAGGGTTGGAGACCCAGTACTTC; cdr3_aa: CASSYTGLETQYF
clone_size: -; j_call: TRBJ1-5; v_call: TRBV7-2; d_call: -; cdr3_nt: TGTGCCAGCAGCTTAGTCGGCGGTGATAGCAATCAGCCCCAGCATTTT; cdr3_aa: CASSLVGGDSNQPQHF
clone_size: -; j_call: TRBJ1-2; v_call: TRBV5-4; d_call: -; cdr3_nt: TGTGCCAGCAGCTTGGATCGACGCCCTGGCTACACCTTC; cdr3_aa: CASSLDRRPGYTF
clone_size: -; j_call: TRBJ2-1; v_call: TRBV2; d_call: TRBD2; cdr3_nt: TGTGCCAGCAGTGAAACTAGCGGGGGGACCAGGGGGTTCTTC; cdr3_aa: CASSETSGGTRGFF
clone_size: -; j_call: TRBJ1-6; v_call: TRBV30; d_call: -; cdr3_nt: TGTGCCTGGAGGTCCGGGGCCTATTCACCCCTCCACTTT; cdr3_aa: CAWRSGAYSPLHF
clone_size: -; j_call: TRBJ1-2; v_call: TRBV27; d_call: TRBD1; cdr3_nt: TGTGCCAGCAGCGTACAGGGGGTGAGTAACTATGGCTACACCTTC; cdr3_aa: CASSVQGVSNYGYTF
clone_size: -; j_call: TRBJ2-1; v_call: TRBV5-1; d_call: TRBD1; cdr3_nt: TGCGCCAGCAGCTCAGGACAGGGGCCATACAATGAGCAGTTCTTC; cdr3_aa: CASSSGQGPYNEQFF
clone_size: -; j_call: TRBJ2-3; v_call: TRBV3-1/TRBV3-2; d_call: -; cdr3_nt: TGTGCCAGCAGCCAATCCTTGAGTTTAGATACGCAGTATTTT; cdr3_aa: CASSQSLSLDTQYF
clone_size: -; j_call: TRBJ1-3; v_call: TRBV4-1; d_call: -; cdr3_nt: TGCGCCAGCAGCCAGGTAGTTGGAAACACCATATATTTT; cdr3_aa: CASSQVVGNTIYF
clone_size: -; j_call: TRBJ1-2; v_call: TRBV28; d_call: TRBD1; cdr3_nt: TGTGCCAGCAGAGGGACAGGGTATGGCTACACCTTC; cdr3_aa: CASRGTGYGYTF
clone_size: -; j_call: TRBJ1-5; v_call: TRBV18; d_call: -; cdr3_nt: TGTGCCAGCTCACCCGACCAGGGCAATCAGCCCCAGCATTTT; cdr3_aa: CASSPDQGNQPQHF
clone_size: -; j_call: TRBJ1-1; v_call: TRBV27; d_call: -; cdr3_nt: TGTGCCGTCCACGCGGGAGGGTGGGATACTGAAGCTTTCTTT; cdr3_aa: CAVHAGGWDTEAFF
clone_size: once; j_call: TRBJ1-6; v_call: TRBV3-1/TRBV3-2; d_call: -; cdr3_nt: TGTGCCAGCAGCCTCATATATAATTCACCCCTCCACTTT; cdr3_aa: CASSLIYNSPLHF
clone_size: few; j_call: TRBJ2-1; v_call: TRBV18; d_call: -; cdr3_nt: TGTGCCAGCTCACCTCCAGACATCCCTGAGCAGTTCTTC; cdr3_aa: CASSPPDIPEQFF
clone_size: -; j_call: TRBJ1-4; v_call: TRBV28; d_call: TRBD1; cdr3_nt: TGTGCCAGCAGTTTATCGACAGGGGGCTCTGAAAAACTGTTTTTT; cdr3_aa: CASSLSTGGSEKLFF
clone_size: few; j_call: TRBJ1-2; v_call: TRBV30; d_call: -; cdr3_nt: TGTGCCTGGAGTGTGAAAGGACAGAGCTATGGCTACACCTTC; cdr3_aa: CAWSVKGQSYGYTF
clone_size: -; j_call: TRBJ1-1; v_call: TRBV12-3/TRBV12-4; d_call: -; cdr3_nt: TGTGCCAGCAGTTTTGCCTCCGCCGTCGCTTTCTTT; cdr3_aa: CASSFASAVAFF
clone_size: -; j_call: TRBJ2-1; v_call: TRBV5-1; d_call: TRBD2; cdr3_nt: TGCGCCAGCAGCTTGGATCCCGGGGGGTCCTACAATGAGCAGTTCTTC; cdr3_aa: CASSLDPGGSYNEQFF
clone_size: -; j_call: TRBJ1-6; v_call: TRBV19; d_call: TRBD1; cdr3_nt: TGTGCCAGTAGTGTAAGACAGGGGACTTCTACAGGTTCACCCCTCCACTTT; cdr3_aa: CASSVRQGTSTGSPLHF
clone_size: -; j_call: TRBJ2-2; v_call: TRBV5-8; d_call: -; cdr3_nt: TGTGCCAGCAGCCCGCCACAGGGAACCGGGGAGCTGTTTTTT; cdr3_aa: CASSPPQGTGELFF
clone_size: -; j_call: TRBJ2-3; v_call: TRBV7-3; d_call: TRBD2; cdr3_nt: TGTGCCAGCAGCCCGGTGGGGGGGAACACAGATACGCAGTATTTT; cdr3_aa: CASSPVGGNTDTQYF
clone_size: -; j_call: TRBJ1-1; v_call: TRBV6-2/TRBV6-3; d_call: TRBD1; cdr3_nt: TGTGCCAGCAGTTTCCACCAGGGGGCGCGAACTGAAGCTTTCTTT; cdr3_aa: CASSFHQGARTEAFF
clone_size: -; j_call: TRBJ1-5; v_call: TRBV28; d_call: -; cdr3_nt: TGTGCCAGCAGTCGTGGGCGAGGGTGGGGTCAGCCCCAGCATTTT; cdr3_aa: CASSRGRGWGQPQHF
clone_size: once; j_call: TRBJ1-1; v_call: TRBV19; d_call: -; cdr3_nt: TGTGCCAGTAGTATGGGGCGGAGGGACACTGAAGCTTTCTTT; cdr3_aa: CASSMGRRDTEAFF
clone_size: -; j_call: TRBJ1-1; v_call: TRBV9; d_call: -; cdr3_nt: TGTGCCAGCAGCGTAGACCCCGTGGGGAGAAACACTGAAGCTTTCTTT; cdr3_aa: CASSVDPVGRNTEAFF
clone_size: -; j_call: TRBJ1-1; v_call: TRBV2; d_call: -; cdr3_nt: TGTGCCAGCAGTGAAGCACCAGTTCCCCGTGAAGCTTTCTTT; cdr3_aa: CASSEAPVPREAFF
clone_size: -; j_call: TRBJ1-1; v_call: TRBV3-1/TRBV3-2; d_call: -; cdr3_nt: TGTGCCAGCAGCCAAAGATCACCCCGGGGGGGGGCTGAAGCTTTCTTT; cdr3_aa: CASSQRSPRGGAEAFF
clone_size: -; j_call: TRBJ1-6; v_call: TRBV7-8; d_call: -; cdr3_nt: TGTGCCAGCAGTAAGGGTCCCAATTCACCCCTCCACTTT; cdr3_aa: CASSKGPNSPLHF
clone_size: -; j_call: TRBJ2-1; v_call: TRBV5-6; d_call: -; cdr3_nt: TGTGCCAGCAGCTCGAGGGTCGGTGAGCAGTTCTTC; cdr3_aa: CASSSRVGEQFF
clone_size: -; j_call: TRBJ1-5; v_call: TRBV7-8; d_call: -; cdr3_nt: TGTGCCAGCAGCTTAGTACGGTCTCAGCCCCAGCATTTT; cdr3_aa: CASSLVRSQPQHF
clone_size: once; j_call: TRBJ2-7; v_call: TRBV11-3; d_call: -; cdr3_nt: TGTGCCAGCAGCCATGATATTGGGGGCGAGCAGTACTTC; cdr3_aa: CASSHDIGGEQYF
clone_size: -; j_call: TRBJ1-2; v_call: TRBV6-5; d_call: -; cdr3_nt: TGTGCCACCGGAAGGGATAGCTTTACCTTC; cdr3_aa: CATGRDSFTF
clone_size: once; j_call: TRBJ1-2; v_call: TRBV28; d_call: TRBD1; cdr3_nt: TGTGCCAGCCGGGACAGGGCTTTTAACTATGGCTACACCTTC; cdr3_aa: CASRDRAFNYGYTF
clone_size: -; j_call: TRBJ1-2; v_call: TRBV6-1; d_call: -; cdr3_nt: TGTGCCAGCAGTGAATACCAGGGACCTACAGCTAACTATGGCTACACCTTC; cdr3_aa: CASSEYQGPTANYGYTF
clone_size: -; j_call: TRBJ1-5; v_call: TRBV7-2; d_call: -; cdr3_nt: TGTGCCAGCAGCTCCCCTCCCGGACGGATGGGTCGGGAGCCCCAGCATTTT; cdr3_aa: CASSSPPGRMGREPQHF